This T cell receptor beta chain was obtained from a study of cytomegalovirus exposure and HLA in healthy donors. Study details: The same platform was used for the 130 or so validation repertoires as for the approximately 720 first-cohort repertoires, as reported in a later analysis.

This CDR3 is 16 amino acids long. The germline V gene encodes CDR1 SGHTA and CDR2 FQGTGA. J lost 1 base, V lost 3 bases, and 8 bases had no gene match. Data came from immunoSEQ multiplex PCR; TCRdb stores just in-frame clones and leaves some out. Of some 240,000 clones detected, around 86% appear once; the ten largest clones hold approximately 2%. Sequenced: PBMCs. The rearrangement joins TRBV7-3 to TRBJ2-5, with 7 bases aligning to TRBD1. This receptor was obtained from a woman between 18 and 29 years old in good health and CMV-seropositive. Written as DNA, the CDR3 is TGTGCCAGCAGCTTGGGAGCCTACAGGGGCCAAGAGACCCAGTACTTC. It yields the protein CASSLGAYRGQETQYF.